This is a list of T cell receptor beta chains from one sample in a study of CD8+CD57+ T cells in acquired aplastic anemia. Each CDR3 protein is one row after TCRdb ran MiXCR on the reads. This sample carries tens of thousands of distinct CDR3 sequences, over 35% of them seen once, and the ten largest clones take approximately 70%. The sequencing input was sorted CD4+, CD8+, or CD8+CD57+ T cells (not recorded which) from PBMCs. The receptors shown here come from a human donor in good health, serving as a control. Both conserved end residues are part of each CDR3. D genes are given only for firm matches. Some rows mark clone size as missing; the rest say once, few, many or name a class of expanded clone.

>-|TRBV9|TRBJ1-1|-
CASSVGRDDMNTEAFF
TGTGCCAGCAGCGTAGGCCGGGACGACATGAACACTGAAGCTTTCTTT
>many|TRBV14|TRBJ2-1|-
CASTQGSGNEQFF
TGTGCCAGCACCCAGGGTTCGGGCAATGAGCAGTTCTTC
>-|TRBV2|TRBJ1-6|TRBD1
CASRGQGDYNSPLHF
TGTGCCAGCAGAGGACAGGGGGACTATAATTCACCCCTCCACTTT
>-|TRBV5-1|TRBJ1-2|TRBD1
CASSFGQGEGYTF
TGCGCCAGCAGCTTCGGACAGGGAGAAGGCTACACCTTC
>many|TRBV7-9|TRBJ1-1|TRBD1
CASSYGTDMNTEAFF
TGTGCCAGCAGCTACGGGACAGACATGAACACTGAAGCTTTCTTT
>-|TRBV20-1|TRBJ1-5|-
CSASPSLNQPQHF
TGCAGTGCTAGCCCCAGCCTCAATCAGCCCCAGCATTTT
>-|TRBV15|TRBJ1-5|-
CATSRVASGAQPQHF
TGTGCCACCAGCAGAGTCGCGTCAGGGGCCCAGCCCCAGCATTTT
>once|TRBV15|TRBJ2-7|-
CATSRGNSAYEQYF
TGTGCCACCAGCAGAGGCAATTCCGCCTACGAGCAGTACTTC
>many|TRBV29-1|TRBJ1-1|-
CSVPDPNTEAFF
TGCAGCGTTCCGGACCCGAACACTGAAGCTTTCTTT
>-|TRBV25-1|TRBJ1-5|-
CASSKAQRDTQHF
TGTGCCAGCAGCAAAGCCCAGAGGGATACGCAGCATTTT
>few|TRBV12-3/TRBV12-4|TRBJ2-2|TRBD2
CATRGTSGSRGELFF
TGTGCCACCAGGGGGACTAGCGGGAGTCGCGGGGAGCTGTTTTTT
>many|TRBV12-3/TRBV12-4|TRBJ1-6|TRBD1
CAIDREVFESPLHF
TGTGCCATAGACAGGGAGGTTTTTGAATCACCCCTCCACTTT
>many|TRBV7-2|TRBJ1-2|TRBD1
CASSSWDSEVKTGYTF
TGTGCCAGCAGCTCCTGGGACAGTGAAGTTAAAACAGGCTACACCTTC
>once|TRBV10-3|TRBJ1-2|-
CAISSPTGGFAYTF
TGTGCCATCAGCAGCCCCACGGGTGGGTTTGCCTACACCTTC
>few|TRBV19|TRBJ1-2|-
CASSEGTPLNYGYTF
TGTGCCAGTAGCGAAGGGACACCTCTTAACTATGGCTACACCTTC
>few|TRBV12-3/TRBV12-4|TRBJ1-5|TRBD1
CASSSPLGTGDQPQHF
TGTGCCAGCAGTTCCCCCCTCGGGACAGGGGATCAGCCCCAGCATTTT
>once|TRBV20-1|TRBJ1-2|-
CSASLGYTF
TGCAGTGCGAGTTTAGGCTACACCTTC
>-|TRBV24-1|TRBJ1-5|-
CATSLGVGQPQHF
TGTGCCACCAGCCTTGGTGTTGGGCAGCCCCAGCATTTT
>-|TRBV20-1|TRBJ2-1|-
CSARENLIVAGEANEQFF
TGCAGTGCTAGAGAAAACTTAATCGTGGCAGGGGAGGCCAATGAGCAGTTCTTC
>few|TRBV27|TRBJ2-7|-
CASSSGTADSYEQYF
TGTGCCAGCAGTTCCGGGACTGCTGACTCCTACGAGCAGTACTTC
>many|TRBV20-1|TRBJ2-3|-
CSARDGGGTDTQYF
TGCAGTGCTAGAGACGGAGGAGGCACAGATACGCAGTATTTT
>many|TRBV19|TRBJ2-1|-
CASSIRDTYNEQFF
TGTGCCAGTAGTATAAGGGACACCTACAATGAGCAGTTCTTC
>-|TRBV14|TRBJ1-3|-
CASSQLGGPSGNTIYF
TGTGCCAGCAGCCAACTAGGGGGTCCTTCTGGAAACACCATATATTTT
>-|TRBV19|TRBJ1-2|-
CASSIGQGIYGYTF
TGTGCCAGTAGTATTGGGCAGGGGATCTATGGCTACACCTTC
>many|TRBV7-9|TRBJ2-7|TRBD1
CASTRDRGYEQYF
TGTGCCAGCACCCGGGACAGGGGGTACGAGCAGTACTTC
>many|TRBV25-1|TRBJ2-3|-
CASSASADHTDTQYF
TGCGCCAGCAGTGCCTCAGCGGATCACACAGATACGCAGTATTTT
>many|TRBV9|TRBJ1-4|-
CASSASGEKLFF
TGTGCCAGCAGCGCCTCAGGGGAAAAACTGTTTTTT
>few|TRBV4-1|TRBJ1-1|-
CASSHRDGGYTEAFF
TGCGCCAGCAGCCATCGGGACGGAGGGTACACTGAAGCTTTCTTT
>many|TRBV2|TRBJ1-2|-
CANPFDSAPLYGYTF
TGTGCCAACCCCTTCGATTCGGCGCCACTTTATGGCTACACCTTC
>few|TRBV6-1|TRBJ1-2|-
CASRTTETKGIYGYTF
TGTGCCAGCAGGACAACAGAGACAAAGGGTATTTATGGCTACACCTTC
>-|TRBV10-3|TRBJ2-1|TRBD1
CATAPRQGAVNEQFF
TGTGCCACAGCCCCCCGACAGGGGGCGGTCAATGAGCAGTTCTTC
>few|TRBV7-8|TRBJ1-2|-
CASRTAGYTF
TGTGCCAGCCGGACGGCTGGCTACACCTTC
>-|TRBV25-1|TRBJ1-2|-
CASSDDSANYGYTF
TGTGCCAGCAGTGACGACAGCGCTAACTATGGCTACACCTTC
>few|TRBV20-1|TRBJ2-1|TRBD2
CSARIGTSGRGSYNEQFF
TGCAGTGCTAGGATCGGGACTAGCGGGAGGGGCTCCTACAATGAGCAGTTCTTC
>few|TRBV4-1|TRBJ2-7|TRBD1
CASSQGGTGGYEQYF
TGCGCCAGCAGCCAGGGCGGGACAGGGGGCTACGAGCAGTACTTC
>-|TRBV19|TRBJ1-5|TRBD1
CASSMPDRASNQPQHF
TGTGCCAGTAGTATGCCAGACAGGGCCTCCAATCAGCCCCAGCATTTT
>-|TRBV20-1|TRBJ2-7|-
CSASLPESYEQYF
TGCAGTGCTAGTCTCCCAGAGAGCTACGAGCAGTACTTC
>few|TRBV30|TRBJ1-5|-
CAWSLGNSNQPQHF
TGTGCCTGGAGTCTGGGTAATAGCAATCAGCCCCAGCATTTT
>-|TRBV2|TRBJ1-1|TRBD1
CASILHQGGNTEAFF
TGTGCCAGCATCCTCCATCAGGGGGGGAACACTGAAGCTTTCTTT
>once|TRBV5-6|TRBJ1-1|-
CANSGPRDGGTEAFF
TGTGCCAACAGCGGGCCCCGGGACGGCGGCACTGAAGCTTTCTTT
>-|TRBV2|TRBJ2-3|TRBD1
CASMGTGLDTDTQYF
TGTGCCAGCATGGGGACAGGGCTGGACACAGATACGCAGTATTTT
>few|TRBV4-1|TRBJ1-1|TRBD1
CASSPRQGLNTEAFF
TGCGCCAGCAGCCCGAGACAGGGTTTGAACACTGAAGCTTTCTTT
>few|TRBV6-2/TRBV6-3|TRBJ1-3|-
CASSYSIGSGNTIYF
TGTGCCAGCAGTTACTCGATAGGCTCTGGAAACACCATATATTTT
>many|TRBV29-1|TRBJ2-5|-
CSVEEGEETQYF
TGCAGCGTTGAGGAAGGGGAAGAGACCCAGTACTTC
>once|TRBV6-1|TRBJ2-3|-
CASSPSGISTDTQYF
TGTGCCAGCAGCCCCAGCGGAATTAGCACAGATACGCAGTATTTT
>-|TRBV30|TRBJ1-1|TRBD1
CAWGVQGQIEAFF
TGTGCCTGGGGTGTACAGGGACAGATTGAAGCTTTCTTT
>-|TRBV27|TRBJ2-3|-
CASSTTDTQYF
TGTGCCAGCAGTACCACAGATACGCAGTATTTT
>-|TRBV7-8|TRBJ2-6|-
CASSPWGANVLTF
TGTGCCAGCAGCCCGTGGGGGGCCAACGTCCTGACTTTC
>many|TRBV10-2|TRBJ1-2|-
CASSEIGPANYGYTF
TGCGCCAGCAGTGAGATTGGGCCGGCTAACTATGGCTACACCTTC
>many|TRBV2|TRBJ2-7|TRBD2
CASSESNGRQGAYEQYF
TGTGCCAGCAGTGAGTCGAACGGGAGGCAGGGTGCCTACGAGCAGTACTTC
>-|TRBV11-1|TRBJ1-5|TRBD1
CASRPGTGAYQPQHF
TGTGCCAGCAGACCCGGGACAGGGGCGTATCAGCCCCAGCATTTT
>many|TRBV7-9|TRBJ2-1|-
CASSLRDGTYNEQFF
TGTGCCAGCAGCCTCCGGGACGGCACCTACAATGAGCAGTTCTTC
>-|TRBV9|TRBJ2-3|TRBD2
CASSDPRTSGGDTQYF
TGTGCCAGCAGCGACCCCAGGACTAGCGGGGGGGATACGCAGTATTTT
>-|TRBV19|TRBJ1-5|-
CASSIGQGGDQPQHF
TGTGCCAGTAGTATCGGCCAGGGCGGGGATCAGCCCCAGCATTTT
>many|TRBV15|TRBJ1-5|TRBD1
CATSETGDWAQPQHF
TGTGCCACCAGCGAGACAGGGGATTGGGCTCAGCCCCAGCATTTT
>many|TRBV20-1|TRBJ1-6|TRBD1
CSARNAGGEGSPLHF
TGCAGTGCTAGAAACGCAGGGGGCGAGGGTTCACCCCTCCACTTT
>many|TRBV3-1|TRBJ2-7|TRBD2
CASSPGLAGALSYEQYF
TGTGCCAGCAGCCCAGGACTAGCGGGGGCCCTCTCCTACGAGCAGTACTTC
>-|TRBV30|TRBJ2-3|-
CAWSVGRSTDTQYF
TGTGCCTGGAGTGTAGGGCGTAGCACAGATACGCAGTATTTT
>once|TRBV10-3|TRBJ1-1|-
CAISEWQTEAFF
TGTGCCATCAGTGAGTGGCAGACTGAAGCTTTCTTT